Following are 21 T cell receptor beta chains from one sample sequenced in a study of shared clonotypes between healthy human individuals. As defined, naive CD8 cells were CD45RO-negative and positively selected for CCR7, with terminally differentiated effector memory CD45RA+ cells excluded. Sequenced by immunoSEQ multiplex PCR; TCRdb stores in-frame clones only, minus some. Of around 620,000 clones listed, roughly 96% were seen once; the top ten hold about 0.11%. The sample comprised naive CD8+ T cells sorted from blood. The receptors come from a woman under 40 in good health.

The gene calls are TRBV5-4 and TRBJ2-7; 11 positions agree with TRBD1. Losses at the gene ends were 3 bases for V and 4 bases for J; bases not matched to a gene: 6. Germline assignment: CDR1 SGHNT and CDR2 YYREEE (reference sequence). The CDR3 runs to 15 residues. The chain's CDR3 is CASSSSDRGLYEQYF. The CDR3, as DNA: TGTGCCAGCAGCTCCTCGGACAGGGGGCTTTACGAGCAGTACTTC.

The rearrangement uses TRBV5-1 and TRBJ2-2, with unresolved D. The CDR3 loop spans 17 amino acids. Germline V gene sequence: CDR1 SGHRS, CDR2 YFSETQ. V lost 0 bases and J lost 0, with 12 bases in between. The CDR3 sequence is CASSLDVDHANTGELFF. The CDR3 DNA reads as TGCGCCAGCAGCTTGGATGTGGACCACGCGAACACCGGGGAGCTGTTTTTT.

The chain uses TRBV23-1 and TRBJ1-1; 10 nucleotides agree with TRBD1. TRBV23-1 is marked as an open reading frame, function uncertain. V lost 11 bases and J lost 7; bases outside the gene matches: 19. The CDR3 contains 16 residues. This chain's CDR3 is CAPPRDRGLSVLEAFF. CDR3 DNA: TGCGCCCCCCCCCGGGACAGGGGCCTCTCGGTCCTTGAAGCTTTCTTT.

The rearrangement uses TRBV28 and TRBJ1-3; no definite D call. The CDR3 extends over 17 amino acids. V dropped 4 bases and J dropped 1 base, with 17 bases sitting between them. CDR1 is MDHEN and CDR2 is SYDVKM in the germline V gene. CDR3 loop: CASSSPFDHGSGNTIYF. CDR3 DNA: TGTGCCAGCAGTTCCCCCTTCGACCATGGATCTGGAAACACCATATATTTT.

The chain has TRBV6-1 and TRBJ1-1; D ambiguous. V gave up 1 base and J gave up 1 base, with 4 bases separating them. Germline V gene lookup returns CDR1 MNHNS and CDR2 SASEGT. The CDR3 loop spans 13 amino acids. CDR3 in DNA: TGTGCCAGCAGTGAAGACACGAACACTGAAGCTTTCTTT. This codes for CASSEDTNTEAFF.

V gene TRBV12-5 combines with J gene TRBJ1-3; TRBD1 matches 9 bases. V shed 5 bases and J 6 bases; nucleotides not matched to a gene: 20. The CDR3 is 19 residues long. The germline gives CDR1 LGHNT, CDR2 FRNRAP. CDR3 sequence (DNA): TGTGCTAGTGGTCCACTAACAGGGGGCACTCAACCTGGCACAAACACCATATATTTT. Translating it yields CASGPLTGGTQPGTNTIYF. Full variable domain (outside the CDR3, taken from reference TRBV12-5 and TRBJ1-3): DARVTQTPRHKVTEMGQEVTMRCQPILGHNTVFWYRQTMMQGLELLAYFRNRAPLDDSGMPKDRFSAEMPDATLATLKIQPSEPRDSAVYFCASGPLTGGTQPGTNTIYFGEGSWLTVV.

This clone has just a few counts. The chain carries TRBV7-8 and TRBJ2-7; possibly TRBD2 for D (5 bases). The CDR3 runs to 13 residues. V was trimmed by 1 base and J by 6 bases, leaving 10 bases between them. CDR1 and CDR2 from the germline V gene are SGHVS and FQNEAQ. As DNA, the CDR3 is TGTGCCAGCAGCTTAGGCGTGGGGAGCGAGCAGTACTTC. It yields the protein CASSLGVGSEQYF.

A single count supports this clone. This rearrangement joins TRBV5-6 to TRBJ2-7; 10 bases are a match to TRBD1. V shed 0 bases, J shed 5 bases, and the junction held 2 bases outside the gene matches. The CDR3 is 14 residues long. Germline V gene data show CDR1 as SGHDT and CDR2 as YYEEEE. The CDR3 loop is CASSLAGTGDEQYF. In nucleotides, the CDR3 is TGTGCCAGCAGCTTGGCAGGGACAGGGGACGAGCAGTACTTC.

The chain recombines TRBV2 with TRBJ1-2; D is uncertain. From germline, CDR1 is SNHLY and CDR2 FYNNEI. The CDR3 contains 13 residues. V was shortened by 1 base and J by 6 bases, with 9 bases between the two germline ends. DNA for the CDR3: TGTGCCAGCAGTGAAGGTGGATCCGATGGCTACACCTTC. Translated, it gives CASSEGGSDGYTF.

CDR3 amino acids: CSVRLGHEQYF. The DNA for the CDR3 is TGCAGCGTTCGATTGGGCCACGAGCAGTACTTC. The chain recombines TRBV29-1 with TRBJ2-7; no definite D call. The V end lost 5 bases, the J end lost 5 bases, and 10 bases lay between the germline ends. The CDR3 contains 11 residues. Per germline, CDR1 SQVTM and CDR2 ANQGSEA.

The V gene is TRBV27, the J gene TRBJ2-1; D remains ambiguous. With 0 bases removed from V and 7 bases from J, the gap between germline ends came to 7 bases. This CDR3 comprises 13 residues. Germline CDR1 MNHEY, CDR2 SMNVEV (reference sequence). The CDR3 sequence is CASSLSTLNEQFF. The CDR3 region has the DNA TGTGCCAGCAGTTTATCTACCCTTAATGAGCAGTTCTTC.

The genes are TRBV28 and TRBJ2-1, with D possibly TRBD2 on 6 matching bases. Trimming took 5 bases from V and 5 from J, leaving 19 bases between them. The CDR3 length is 16 residues. The germline V gene encodes CDR1 MDHEN and CDR2 SYDVKM. CDR3 sequence reads: CASSPHPREVDNEQFF. In DNA, the CDR3 is TGTGCCAGCAGTCCCCATCCGAGGGAGGTTGACAATGAGCAGTTCTTC.

The chain couples TRBV4-1 to TRBJ1-5; weak D call: TRBD1 (6 bases). The length of the CDR3 is 15 residues. Trimming pared 1 base from V and 1 base from J, leaving 8 bases between. Germline lookup yields CDR1 MGHRA and CDR2 YSYEKL. CDR3 bases: TGCGCCAGCAGCCAAGTAACAGGGAGCAATCAGCCCCAGCATTTT. It yields the protein CASSQVTGSNQPQHF.

This sequence joins TRBV21-1 and TRBJ2-7; the table calls TRBD2, which could not be checked here. TRBV21-1 is classified as a pseudogene. The CDR3 runs 17 residues. CDR3 region: CASSKVPLAGGPTEQYF. In DNA, the CDR3 is TGTGCCAGCAGCAAAGTTCCGTTGGCGGGAGGACCCACCGAGCAGTACTTC.

The rearrangement uses TRBV15 and TRBJ2-5; 13 bases map to TRBD2. The CDR3 extends over 16 amino acids. V lost 2 bases, J lost 5 bases, and 5 bases stayed unmatched. Germline V lookup: CDR1 LNHNV, CDR2 YYDKDF (reference sequence). As DNA, the CDR3 is TGTGCCACCAGCAGAACCGGACTAGCGGGAGTGGAGACCCAGTACTTC. Translation gives CATSRTGLAGVETQYF.

V gene TRBV6-5 combines with J gene TRBJ2-1; TRBD2 agrees at 8 bases. CDR3 length: 15 residues. Germline CDR1 MNHEY, CDR2 SVGAGI. J was trimmed by 7 bases and V by 2 bases; bases with no gene match: 7. CDR3 in DNA: TGTGCCAGCAGTTACGTTCGGGAGGGCGGGAATGAGCAGTTCTTC. Its protein product is CASSYVREGGNEQFF.

The chain couples TRBV28 to TRBJ1-1; possibly TRBD1 for D (6 bases). CDR3 length: 15 amino acids. Germline CDR1 reads MDHEN; CDR2 reads SYDVKM. V was shortened by 6 bases and J by 0 bases, with 14 bases between the two germline ends. CDR3: CASRELGQLNTEAFF. CDR3 coding DNA: TGTGCCAGCAGAGAGCTAGGACAGTTGAACACTGAAGCTTTCTTT.

About this clone itself: The sample carries other DNA sequences with the same CDR3. The chain uses TRBV7-9 and TRBJ2-3, with D perhaps matching TRBD2 (5 bases). Germline V gene data show CDR1 as SEHNR and CDR2 as FQNEAQ (reference sequence). Trimming shortened V by 6 bases and J by 0 bases, and 10 bases separated the two germline ends. The CDR3 has 14 residues. The CDR3 DNA is TGTGCCAGCAGTCTAAGCGGTAGCACAGATACGCAGTATTTT. Protein: CASSLSGSTDTQYF.

This rearrangement joins TRBV11-2 to TRBJ2-7; no reliable D call. The V end lost 1 base, the J end lost 1 base, and 11 bases lay between the germline ends. Germline V lookup: CDR1 SGHAT, CDR2 FQNNGV. This CDR3 contains 15 residues. In nucleotides, the CDR3 is TGTGCCAGCAGCTTAGGGGTCACACCGTCCTACGAGCAGTACTTC. This translates into CASSLGVTPSYEQYF.

This clone occurred once. The rearrangement uses TRBV27 and TRBJ2-1, with 10 nucleotides matching TRBD2. Trimming cost V 5 bases and J 8 bases; bases outside gene matches: 18. Germline V gene lookup returns CDR1 MNHEY and CDR2 SMNVEV (reference sequence). The CDR3 covers 18 residues. The CDR3 loop reads CASSARSTSGSPRDEQFF. For the CDR3, the DNA is TGTGCCAGCAGTGCACGATCGACTAGCGGGTCTCCTAGGGATGAGCAGTTCTTC.

The rearrangement uses TRBV30 and TRBJ2-7; possibly TRBD2 for D (6 bases). Trimming pared 2 bases from V and 5 bases from J, leaving 16 bases between. The CDR3 is made up of 14 amino acids. Per germline, CDR1 GTSNPN and CDR2 SVGIG (reference sequence). CDR3 sequence reads: CAWSLRNSGDEQYF. In nucleotides, the CDR3 is TGTGCCTGGAGTTTAAGAAATAGCGGCGACGAGCAGTACTTC.